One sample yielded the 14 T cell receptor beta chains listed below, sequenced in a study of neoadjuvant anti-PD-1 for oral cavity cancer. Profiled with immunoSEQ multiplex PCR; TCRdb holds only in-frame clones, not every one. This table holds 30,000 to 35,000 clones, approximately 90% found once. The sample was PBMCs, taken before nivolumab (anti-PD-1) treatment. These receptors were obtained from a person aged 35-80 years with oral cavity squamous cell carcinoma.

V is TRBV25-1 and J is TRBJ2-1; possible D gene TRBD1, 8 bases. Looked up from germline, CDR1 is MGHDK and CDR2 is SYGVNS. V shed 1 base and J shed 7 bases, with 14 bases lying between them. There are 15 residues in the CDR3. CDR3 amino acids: CASSESTGGVNEQFF. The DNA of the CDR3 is TGTGCCAGCAGTGAATCAACAGGGGGGGTAAATGAGCAGTTCTTC.

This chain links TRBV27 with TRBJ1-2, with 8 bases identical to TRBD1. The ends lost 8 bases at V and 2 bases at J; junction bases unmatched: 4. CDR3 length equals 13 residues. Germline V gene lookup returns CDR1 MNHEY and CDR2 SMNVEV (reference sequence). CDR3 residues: CASGNRGNYGYTF. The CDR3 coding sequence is TGTGCCAGCGGGAACAGGGGGAACTATGGCTACACCTTC.

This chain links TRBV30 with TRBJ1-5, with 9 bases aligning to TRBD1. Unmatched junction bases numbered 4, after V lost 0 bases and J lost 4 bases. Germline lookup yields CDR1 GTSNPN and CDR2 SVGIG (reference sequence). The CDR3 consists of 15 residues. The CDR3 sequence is CAWSVSGTGNQPQHF. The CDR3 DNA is TGTGCCTGGAGTGTATCCGGGACAGGGAATCAGCCCCAGCATTTT.

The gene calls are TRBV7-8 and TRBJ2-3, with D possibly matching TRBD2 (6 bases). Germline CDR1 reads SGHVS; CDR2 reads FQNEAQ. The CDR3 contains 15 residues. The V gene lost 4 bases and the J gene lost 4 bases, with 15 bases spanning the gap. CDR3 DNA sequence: TGTGCCAGCAGCTCCAAGAGACTAGTTGCAGATACGCAGTATTTT. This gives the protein CASSSKRLVADTQYF.

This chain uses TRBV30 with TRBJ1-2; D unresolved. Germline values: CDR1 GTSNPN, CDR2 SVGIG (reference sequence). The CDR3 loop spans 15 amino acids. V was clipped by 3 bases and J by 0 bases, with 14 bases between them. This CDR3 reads CAWRIALGPNYGYTF. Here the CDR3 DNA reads TGTGCCTGGAGAATCGCCCTGGGCCCTAACTATGGCTACACCTTC.

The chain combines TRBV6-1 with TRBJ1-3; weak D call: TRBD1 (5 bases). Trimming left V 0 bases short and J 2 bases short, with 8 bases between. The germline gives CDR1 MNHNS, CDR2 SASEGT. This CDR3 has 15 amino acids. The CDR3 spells CASSEAGTAGNTIYF. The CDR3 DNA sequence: TGTGCCAGCAGTGAAGCGGGGACTGCTGGAAACACCATATATTTT.

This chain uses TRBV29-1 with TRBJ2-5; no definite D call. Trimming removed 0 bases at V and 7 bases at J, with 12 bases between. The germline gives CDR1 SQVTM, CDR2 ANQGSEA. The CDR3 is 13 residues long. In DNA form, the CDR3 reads TGCAGCGTTGAAGATAACAGTGCTGGGACCCAGTACTTC. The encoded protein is CSVEDNSAGTQYF.

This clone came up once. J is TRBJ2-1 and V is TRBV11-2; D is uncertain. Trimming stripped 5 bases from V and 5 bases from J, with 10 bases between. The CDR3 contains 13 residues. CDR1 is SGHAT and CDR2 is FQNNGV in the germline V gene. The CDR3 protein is CASSLAWHNEQFF. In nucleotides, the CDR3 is TGTGCCAGCAGCCTCGCCTGGCACAATGAGCAGTTCTTC. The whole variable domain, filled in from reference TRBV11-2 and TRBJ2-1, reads EAGVAQSPRYKIIEKRQSVAFWCNPISGHATLYWYQQILGQGPKLLIQFQNNGVVDDSQLPKDRFSAERLKGVDSTLKIQPAKLEDSAVYLCASSLAWHNEQFFGPGTRLTVL.

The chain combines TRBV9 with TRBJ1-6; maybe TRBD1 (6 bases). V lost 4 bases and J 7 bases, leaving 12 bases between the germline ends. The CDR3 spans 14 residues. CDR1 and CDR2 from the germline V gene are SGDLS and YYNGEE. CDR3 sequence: CASSYSGQNSPLHF. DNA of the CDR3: TGTGCCAGCAGCTACTCCGGACAGAATTCACCCCTCCACTTT.

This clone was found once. CDR3: CSVEDNRGEYEQYF. The CDR3, as DNA: TGCAGCGTTGAAGACAACAGGGGCGAATACGAGCAGTACTTC. The chain is built from TRBV29-1 and TRBJ2-7; 7 positions agree with TRBD1. The germline gives CDR1 SQVTM, CDR2 ANQGSEA. With 0 bases clipped from V and 4 bases from J, the junction kept 6 bases outside the gene matches. The CDR3 extends over 14 amino acids.

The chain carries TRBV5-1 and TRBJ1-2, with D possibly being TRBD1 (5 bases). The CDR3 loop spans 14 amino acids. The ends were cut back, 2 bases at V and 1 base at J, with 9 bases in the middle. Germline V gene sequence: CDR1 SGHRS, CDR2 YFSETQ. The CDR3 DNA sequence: TGCGCCAGCAGCTTACTGACAGTTAACTATGGCTACACCTTC. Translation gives CASSLLTVNYGYTF. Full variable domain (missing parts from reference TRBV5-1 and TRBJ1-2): KAGVTQTPRYLIKTRGQQVTLSCSPISGHRSVSWYQQTPGQGLQFLFEYFSETQRNKGNFPGRFSGRQFSNSRSEMNVSTLELGDSALYLCASSLLTVNYGYTFGSGTRLTVV.

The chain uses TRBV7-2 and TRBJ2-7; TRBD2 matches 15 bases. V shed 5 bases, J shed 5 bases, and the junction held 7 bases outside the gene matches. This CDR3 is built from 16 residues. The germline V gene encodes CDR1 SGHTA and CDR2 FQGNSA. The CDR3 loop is CASSLTGTSGGNEQYF. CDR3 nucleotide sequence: TGTGCCAGCAGCCTTACGGGGACTAGCGGGGGGAACGAGCAGTACTTC.

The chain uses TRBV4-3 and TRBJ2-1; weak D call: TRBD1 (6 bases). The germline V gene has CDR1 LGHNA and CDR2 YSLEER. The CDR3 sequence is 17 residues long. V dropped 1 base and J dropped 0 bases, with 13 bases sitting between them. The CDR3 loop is CASSQVWGQSSYNEQFF. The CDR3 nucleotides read TGCGCCAGCAGCCAAGTTTGGGGGCAGAGCTCCTACAATGAGCAGTTCTTC.

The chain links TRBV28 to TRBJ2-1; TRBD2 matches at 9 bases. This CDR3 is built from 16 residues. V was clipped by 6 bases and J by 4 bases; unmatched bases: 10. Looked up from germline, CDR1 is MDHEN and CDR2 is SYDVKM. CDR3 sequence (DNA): TGTGCCAGCAGGTCTAGCGGGGCCAATACTTACAATGAGCAGTTCTTC. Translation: CASRSSGANTYNEQFF.